The 5 T cell receptor beta chains below were found in one sample sequenced in a study of identical twins. TCRdb re-derived calls from the 5' RACE reads in MiXCR, one entry per CDR3 protein. The sample lists approximately 1.8 million distinct CDR3 sequences; around a third were seen once. Material: cord blood. The origin of the receptors is a newborn girl in good health.

This clonotype was counted only a few times. The chain links TRBV10-3 to TRBJ2-7; 7 nucleotides line up with TRBD2. The CDR3 consists of 14 residues. V lost 7 bases to trimming and J lost 7 bases; unmatched junction nucleotides: 13. Germline V CDR1 and CDR2: ENHRY, SYGVKD. CDR3 region: CAITALARLGEQYF. The CDR3 nucleotides are TGTGCCATCACGGCACTAGCGCGTTTAGGAGAGCAGTACTTC.

The V gene is TRBV4-2, the J gene TRBJ2-3; the D gene is possibly TRBD2 (6 bases). CDR3 length: 17 amino acids. Deletions cut 1 base from V and 0 bases from J, with 14 bases between. Germline CDR1 LGHNA, CDR2 YNFKEQ. This CDR3 is CASSQGVEGKSTDTQYF. CDR3 DNA sequence: TGTGCCAGCAGCCAAGGGGTGGAGGGTAAAAGCACAGATACGCAGTATTTT.

This clonotype was seen a single time. The chain carries TRBV20-1 and TRBJ2-5; 9 bases align to TRBD2. J lost 2 bases, V lost 4 bases, and 8 bases had no gene match. Germline CDR1 DFQATT, CDR2 SNEGSKA (reference sequence). CDR3 length: 15 amino acids. CDR3 loop: CSATGASGIQETQYF. The CDR3 region has the DNA TGCAGTGCTACCGGGGCTAGCGGGATACAAGAGACCCAGTACTTC.

V and J are TRBV7-9 and TRBJ1-2, with D perhaps TRBD1 (5 bases). CDR3 size: 16 residues. V was trimmed by 2 bases and J by 10 bases, leaving 23 bases between them. CDR1 and CDR2 (germline): SEHNR, FQNEAQ (reference sequence). The CDR3 DNA is TGTGCCAGCAGCTTAAATAGCAGGGAACCTGATGCGCCCTACACCTTC. It specifies CASSLNSREPDAPYTF.

V gene TRBV5-1 combines with J gene TRBJ2-7, with 9 bases fitting TRBD2. This CDR3 spans 15 amino acids. Germline V gene sequence: CDR1 SGHRS, CDR2 YFSETQ. The ends lost 2 bases at V and 7 bases at J; junction bases unmatched: 10. CDR3 sequence (DNA): TGCGCCAGCAGCTTACTTAGCGGGAGTGGGGATGAGCAGTACTTC. Its translation is CASSLLSGSGDEQYF.